This passage covers 22 T cell receptor beta chains from one sample sequenced in a study of T cell responses to AZD1222 COVID-19 vaccine. Generated by immunoSEQ multiplex PCR, the TCRdb table keeps only in-frame clones and is missing some. In the table there are about 130,000 clones, 65% to 90% of which are singletons. Here the sequenced sample was peripheral blood, taken on day 0 of AZD1222 vaccination. These receptors all come from an adult in good health.

The J gene is TRBJ2-3, the V gene TRBV5-6; 14 bases fit TRBD2. Per the germline V gene, CDR1 is SGHDT and CDR2 is YYEEEE. The junction had 6 bases not matched to a gene; V was cut back by 1 base and J by 5 bases. The CDR3 extends over 17 amino acids. Here the CDR3 DNA reads TGTGCCAGCAGCTTGAAGACTAGCGGGGGGGCCGGAGATACGCAGTATTTT. It specifies CASSLKTSGGAGDTQYF.

The chain carries TRBV28 and TRBJ1-2, with D perhaps matching TRBD1 (6 bases). The V gene's germline CDR1 is MDHEN and CDR2 SYDVKM. Trimming took 6 bases from V and 3 from J, leaving 14 bases between them. This CDR3 has 14 residues. The CDR3 coding sequence is TGTGCCAGCAGACACCCGACAGGCGACTATGGCTACACCTTC. Translating gives CASRHPTGDYGYTF.

V gene TRBV2 combines with J gene TRBJ1-4, with D possibly being TRBD1 (6 bases). The CDR3 consists of 14 residues. Germline CDR1 SNHLY, CDR2 FYNNEI. The V end lost 5 bases, the J end lost 5 bases, and 12 bases lay between the germline ends. In DNA, the CDR3 is TGTGCCAGCAGTCAAGGGGGTTACAATGAAAAACTGTTTTTT. Encoded protein: CASSQGGYNEKLFF.

The genes are TRBV2 and TRBJ2-3, with D possibly called TRBD1 or TRBD2 (5 bases each). CDR3 length: 13 amino acids. The V end was cut by 8 bases, the J end by 5 bases, with 14 bases between. Germline lookup yields CDR1 SNHLY and CDR2 FYNNEI. The CDR3 DNA is TGTGCCAGCCAACTCGACAGCGGAGATACGCAGTATTTT. Translation gives CASQLDSGDTQYF.

This sequence joins TRBV11-2 and TRBJ1-2; D possibly corresponds to TRBD1 (5 bases). The CDR3 extends over 16 amino acids. V was clipped by 3 bases and J by 2 bases, with 16 bases between them. Germline V gene lookup returns CDR1 SGHAT and CDR2 FQNNGV. The CDR3 region has the DNA TGTGCCAGCAGCTTGAACGGTCGGGGGTACAACTATGGCTACACCTTC. Protein sequence: CASSLNGRGYNYGYTF.

This chain connects TRBV6-5 to TRBJ1-1; D unresolved. The CDR3 spans 15 residues. The germline V gene has CDR1 MNHEY and CDR2 SVGAGI. V gave up 0 bases and J gave up 3 bases, with 11 bases separating them. The CDR3 bases are TGTGCCAGCAGTTACTCGGCAGGATGGTACACTGAAGCTTTCTTT. This sequence encodes CASSYSAGWYTEAFF.

The chain carries TRBV28 and TRBJ2-7; 10 nucleotides agree with TRBD1. CDR3 length equals 14 residues. V lost 8 bases and J lost 4; bases outside the gene matches: 8. Germline V gene lookup returns CDR1 MDHEN and CDR2 SYDVKM. The CDR3 loop reads CASQLDRGRYEQYF. The CDR3 DNA reads as TGTGCCAGCCAGCTGGACAGGGGGAGGTACGAGCAGTACTTC.

The rearrangement links TRBV4-1 to TRBJ1-2; 9 positions agree with TRBD1. The CDR3 spans 18 residues. Germline lookup yields CDR1 MGHRA and CDR2 YSYEKL. Trimming removed 4 bases from V and 3 bases from J; junction bases left unmatched: 15. CDR3 sequence (DNA): TGCGCCAGCAGCCTTTCCATGGGCCAACAGGGGGCTGACTATGGCTACACCTTC. Translated: CASSLSMGQQGADYGYTF.

The chain is built from TRBV5-1 and TRBJ1-2; maybe TRBD1 (5 bases). Trimming pared 0 bases from V and 4 bases from J, leaving 10 bases between. The CDR3 is 14 amino acids. Germline CDR1 reads SGHRS; CDR2 reads YFSETQ. The CDR3 sequence is CASSLEGQGYGYTF. As DNA, the CDR3 is TGCGCCAGCAGCTTGGAGGGCCAGGGCTATGGCTACACCTTC.

Notes on this clone: Other DNA sequences within the sample encode an identical CDR3. This chain joins TRBV6-5 and TRBJ2-2; perhaps TRBD2 as D (6 bases). Germline V gene sequence: CDR1 MNHEY, CDR2 SVGAGI. Trimming stripped 2 bases from V and 4 bases from J, with 8 bases between. The CDR3 sequence is 14 residues long. In nucleotides, the CDR3 is TGTGCCAGCAGTTACGATAGCGGCACCGGGGAGCTGTTTTTT. It codes for CASSYDSGTGELFF.

The chain uses TRBV2 and TRBJ2-2; D possibly uses TRBD1 or TRBD2 (5 bases each). The CDR3 is made up of 16 amino acids. V lost 7 bases and J 0 bases, leaving 15 bases between the germline ends. Looked up from germline, CDR1 is SNHLY and CDR2 is FYNNEI. As DNA, the CDR3 is TGTGCCAGCAATTCAGTCGGGACGGCGAACACCGGGGAGCTGTTTTTT. Translated: CASNSVGTANTGELFF.

The chain has TRBV29-1 and TRBJ1-2; D possibly corresponds to TRBD1 (5 bases). Germline values: CDR1 SQVTM, CDR2 ANQGSEA. The CDR3 has 11 residues. V was cut by 7 bases and J by 8 bases, with 14 bases left in between. CDR3 in amino acids: CSAGTGDGYTF. The DNA for the CDR3 is TGCAGCGCCGGAACGGGGGACGGCTACACCTTC.

The V and J genes are TRBV9 and TRBJ2-7, with 9 bases aligning to TRBD1. Germline V gene data show CDR1 as SGDLS and CDR2 as YYNGEE. CDR3 size: 15 residues. Trimming removed 3 bases from V and 4 bases from J; junction bases left unmatched: 8. CDR3 sequence: CASSESGTGMYEQYF. CDR3 in DNA: TGTGCCAGCAGCGAGTCCGGGACAGGGATGTACGAGCAGTACTTC.

This chain connects TRBV6-4 to TRBJ2-7, with 7 nucleotides matching TRBD1. Trimming at V came to 9 bases and at J to 5 bases, leaving 10 bases not matched to a gene. CDR1 MRHNA and CDR2 SNTAGT come from the germline V gene. The CDR3 spans 13 residues. The CDR3 protein is CARIQQGDHEQYF. In DNA form, the CDR3 reads TGTGCCAGGATCCAGCAGGGGGATCACGAGCAGTACTTC.

A few counts support this clone. V usage is TRBV6-4 and J usage is TRBJ2-3; 8 bases are a match to TRBD2. J was trimmed by 3 bases and V by 0 bases; bases with no gene match: 5. The CDR3 is 16 residues long. CDR1 is MRHNA, CDR2 SNTAGT, per germline. CDR3: CASSDSNGGGTDTQYF. The CDR3 coding sequence is TGTGCCAGCAGTGACTCGAACGGGGGGGGTACAGATACGCAGTATTTT.

The table lists this clone with a count of one. The V and J genes are TRBV3-1 (or the pseudogene TRBV3-2) and TRBJ1-2, with a possible D match to TRBD1 (6 bases). The length of the CDR3 is 16 residues. The V end lost 0 bases, the J end lost 5 bases, and 16 bases lay between the germline ends. Per germline, CDR1 LGHDT and CDR2 YNNKEL (reference sequence). DNA for the CDR3: TGTGCCAGCAGCCAAGATGGGACACCCGACGTTTATGGCTACACCTTC. This codes for CASSQDGTPDVYGYTF.

This clone is a singleton in its sample. The chain joins TRBV30 to TRBJ1-5; D not certain. Trimming shortened V by 1 base and J by 5 bases, and 12 bases separated the two germline ends. CDR1 is GTSNPN and CDR2 is SVGIG in the germline V gene (reference sequence). This CDR3 contains 14 residues. CDR3 region: CAWSARGAYQPQHF. The CDR3 DNA follows: TGTGCCTGGAGTGCCCGAGGAGCCTATCAGCCCCAGCATTTT. Full variable domain (remainder filled in from reference TRBV30 and TRBJ1-5): SQTIHQWPATLVQPVGSPLSLECTVEGTSNPNLYWYRQAAGRGLQLLFYSVGIGQISSEVPQNLSASRPQDRQFILSSKKLLLSDSGFYLCAWSARGAYQPQHFGDGTRLSIL.

This clone was picked up one time. The rearrangement links TRBV4-3 to TRBJ2-2; D possibly uses TRBD1 or TRBD2 (5 bases each). CDR3 length: 15 amino acids. Trimming removed 4 bases from V and 4 bases from J, with 13 bases in between. Germline lookup yields CDR1 LGHNA and CDR2 YSLEER. The CDR3, as DNA: TGCGCCAGCAGCCGCCTCCTGGGGGTCACCGGGGAGCTGTTTTTT. Translated, it gives CASSRLLGVTGELFF.

The chain carries TRBV5-1 and TRBJ2-7; D not resolved. Germline CDR1 and CDR2: SGHRS and YFSETQ. With 1 base removed from V and 2 bases from J, the gap between germline ends came to 4 bases. The CDR3 is 12 amino acids. For the CDR3, the DNA is TGCGCCAGCAGCTTGTCAACCTACGAGCAGTACTTC. Protein sequence: CASSLSTYEQYF.

The CDR3 DNA follows: TGTGCCAGCAGCACAAGGACTAGCGGGGGGGCCCCGAAGGAGACCCAGTACTTC. Its protein is CASSTRTSGGAPKETQYF. This rearrangement joins TRBV21-1 to TRBJ2-5; no check of the table's D call, TRBD2, against the DNA was made. TRBV21-1 is deemed a pseudogene. The CDR3 sequence is 18 residues long.

The chain links TRBV7-9 to TRBJ1-5; the D is unclear. The CDR3 runs 16 residues. Germline V gene data show CDR1 as SEHNR and CDR2 as FQNEAQ (reference sequence). V was clipped by 1 base and J by 3 bases, with 13 bases between them. CDR3 coding DNA: TGTGCCAGCAGCTTAGTTGAGGGTGATGACAATCAGCCCCAGCATTTT. Its translation: CASSLVEGDDNQPQHF.

The chain combines TRBV2 with TRBJ2-1, with unresolved D. The CDR3 length is 16 residues. Germline V gene sequence: CDR1 SNHLY, CDR2 FYNNEI. Trimming pared 8 bases from V and 3 bases from J, leaving 20 bases between. The CDR3 DNA reads as TGTGCCAGCCGCTGGCTGCCGGACCCCCTCTACAATGAGCAGTTCTTC. Translation gives CASRWLPDPLYNEQFF.